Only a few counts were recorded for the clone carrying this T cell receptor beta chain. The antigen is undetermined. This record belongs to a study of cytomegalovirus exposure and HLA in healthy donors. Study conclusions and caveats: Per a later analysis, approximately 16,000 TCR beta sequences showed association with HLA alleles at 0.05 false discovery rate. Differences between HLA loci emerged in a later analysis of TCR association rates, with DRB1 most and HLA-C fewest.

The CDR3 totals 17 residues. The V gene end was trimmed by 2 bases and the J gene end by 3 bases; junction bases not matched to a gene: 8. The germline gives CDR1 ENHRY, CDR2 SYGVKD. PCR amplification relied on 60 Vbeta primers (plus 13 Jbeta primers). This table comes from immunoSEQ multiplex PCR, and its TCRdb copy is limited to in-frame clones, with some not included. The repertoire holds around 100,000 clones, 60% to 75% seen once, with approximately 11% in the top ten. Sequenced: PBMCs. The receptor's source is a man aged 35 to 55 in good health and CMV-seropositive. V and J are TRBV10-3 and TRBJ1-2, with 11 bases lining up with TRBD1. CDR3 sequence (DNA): TGTGCCATCAGTGAGGGGTTCGGGACAGGGGGAGACTATGGCTACACCTTC. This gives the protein CAISEGFGTGGDYGYTF.